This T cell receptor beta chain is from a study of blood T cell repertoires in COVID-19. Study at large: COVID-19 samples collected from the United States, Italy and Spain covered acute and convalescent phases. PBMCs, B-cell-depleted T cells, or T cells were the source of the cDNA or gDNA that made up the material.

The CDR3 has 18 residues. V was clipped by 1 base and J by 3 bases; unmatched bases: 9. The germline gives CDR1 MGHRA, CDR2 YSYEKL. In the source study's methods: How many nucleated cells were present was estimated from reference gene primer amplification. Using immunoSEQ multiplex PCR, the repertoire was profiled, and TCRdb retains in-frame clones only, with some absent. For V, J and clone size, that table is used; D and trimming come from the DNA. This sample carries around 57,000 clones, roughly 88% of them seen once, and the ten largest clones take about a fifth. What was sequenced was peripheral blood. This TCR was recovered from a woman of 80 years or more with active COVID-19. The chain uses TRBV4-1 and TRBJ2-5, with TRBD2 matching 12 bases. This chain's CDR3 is CASSQAPILAGGKETQYF. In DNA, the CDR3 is TGCGCCAGCAGCCAAGCTCCTATCCTAGCGGGGGGGAAAGAGACCCAGTACTTC.